This entry lists 12 T cell receptor beta chains sequenced from one sample in a study of blood T cell repertoires in COVID-19. Using immunoSEQ multiplex PCR, the repertoire was profiled, and TCRdb retains in-frame clones only, with some absent. Counted here are approximately 320,000 clones, 65% to 90% occurring once; the ten biggest clones make up around 6.9%. The material sequenced was peripheral blood. The receptors stem from a human donor in a cohort sampled during active COVID-19.

The chain's CDR3 is CASSFNDRGQAFYEKLFF. The CDR3 region has the DNA TGTGCCAGCAGCTTTAACGACAGGGGACAAGCTTTCTATGAAAAACTGTTTTTT. The rearrangement uses TRBV5-8 and TRBJ1-4, with TRBD1 identical over 8 bases. The V and J ends lost 2 bases and 6 bases, in that order; junction bases with no gene match: 15. Per the germline V gene, CDR1 is SGHTS and CDR2 is YDEGEE. The CDR3 totals 18 residues.

This clone was counted a few times. This chain joins TRBV5-1 and TRBJ1-1, with D maybe TRBD1 (5 bases). The V end was cut by 0 bases, the J end by 4 bases, with 10 bases between. The CDR3 loop spans 14 amino acids. Germline V CDR1 and CDR2: SGHRS, YFSETQ. The DNA of the CDR3 is TGCGCCAGCAGCTTGGAGGGCGGGGGCACTGAAGCTTTCTTT. It encodes CASSLEGGGTEAFF.

The rearrangement joins TRBV9 to TRBJ1-6; a possible D gene is TRBD1 (5 bases). This CDR3 comprises 15 residues. Germline V gene data show CDR1 as SGDLS and CDR2 as YYNGEE. Trimming removed 4 bases at V and 10 bases at J, with 18 bases between. The CDR3 DNA reads as TGTGCCAGCAGCCCCGCCGGCCTGGGGGGATCACCCCTCCACTTT. Translating it yields CASSPAGLGGSPLHF.

This chain joins TRBV6-5 and TRBJ2-7, with 12 bases lining up with TRBD2. V trimming: 7 bases; J trimming: 6 bases; junction bases outside the gene matches: 4. This CDR3 region has 13 residues. Per germline, CDR1 MNHEY and CDR2 SVGAGI. The CDR3 DNA reads TGTGCCAGCACTAGCGGGGGGGCCCTCGAGCAGTACTTC. Translation: CASTSGGALEQYF.

The rearrangement links TRBV24-1 to TRBJ2-2, with TRBD1 matching over 9 bases. Trimming at V came to 3 bases and at J to 5 bases, leaving 6 bases not matched to a gene. CDR1 is KGHDR, CDR2 SFDVKD, per germline. The CDR3 is 16 residues long. The DNA for the CDR3 is TGTGCCACCAGTGATCCGGGACAGGGTCCTACCGGGGAGCTGTTTTTT. Translating gives CATSDPGQGPTGELFF.

The chain links TRBV18 to TRBJ1-4; D gene uncertain. The V and J ends lost 5 bases and 3 bases respectively, with 10 bases between them. The CDR3 is made up of 14 amino acids. Germline CDR1 is KGHSH and CDR2 is LQKENI. The CDR3 is CASSSNRANEKLFF. CDR3 nucleotide sequence: TGTGCCAGCTCATCTAATCGGGCTAATGAAAAACTGTTTTTT. Full variable domain (remainder filled in from reference TRBV18 and TRBJ1-4): NAGVMQNPRHLVRRRGQEARLRCSPMKGHSHVYWYRQLPEEGLKFMVYLQKENIIDESGMPKERFSAEFPKEGPSILRIQQVVRGDSAAYFCASSSNRANEKLFFGSGTQLSVL.

The chain carries TRBV6-2 or TRBV6-3 and TRBJ2-5; TRBD2 matches 15 bases. The length of the CDR3 is 17 residues. The V and J ends lost 6 bases and 4 bases, in that order; junction bases with no gene match: 9. Per the germline V gene, CDR1 is MNHEY and CDR2 is SVGEGT. CDR3: CASSLRTSGGARETQYF. The DNA of the CDR3 is TGTGCCAGCAGCCTCCGGACTAGCGGGGGGGCCAGAGAGACCCAGTACTTC.

The chain uses TRBV7-9 and TRBJ1-5; 8 nucleotides agree with TRBD1. Trimming cost V 4 bases and J 9 bases; bases outside gene matches: 8. The CDR3 has 14 amino acids. CDR1 and CDR2 (germline): SEHNR, FQNEAQ (reference sequence). Here the CDR3 reads CASSSSTGDRPQHF. Here the CDR3 DNA reads TGTGCCAGCAGCTCCTCGACAGGGGATCGGCCCCAGCATTTT.

This chain uses TRBV9 with TRBJ1-1; D unresolved. CDR1 is SGDLS, CDR2 YYNGEE, per germline. Trimming pared 0 bases from V and 7 bases from J, leaving 10 bases between. The CDR3 length is 13 residues. DNA of the CDR3: TGTGCCAGCAGCGTAGGGGCAGGACTTGAAGCTTTCTTT. Translated: CASSVGAGLEAFF.

The chain links TRBV5-6 to TRBJ1-5, with no clear D. Trimming pared 5 bases from V and 9 bases from J, leaving 12 bases between. The CDR3 has 12 residues. CDR1 is SGHDT, CDR2 YYEEEE, per germline. CDR3 sequence (DNA): TGTGCCAGCAGACTCAACTCCGGGCCCCAGCATTTT. Translating it yields CASRLNSGPQHF.

The chain is built from TRBV12-3 or TRBV12-4 and TRBJ1-5; unclear D gene. This CDR3 contains 12 residues. V was clipped by 5 bases and J by 4 bases, with 6 bases between them. CDR3 nucleotide sequence: TGTGCCAGCAGTAACGGGAATCAGCCCCAGCATTTT. Translated: CASSNGNQPQHF.

This rearrangement joins TRBV6-5 to TRBJ1-2, with 9 bases lining up with TRBD1. Germline lookup yields CDR1 MNHEY and CDR2 SVGAGI. V was clipped by 1 base and J by 7 bases; unmatched bases: 7. This CDR3 is 15 amino acids long. The CDR3 loop reads CASSYFPTGGSGYTF. In DNA form, the CDR3 reads TGTGCCAGCAGTTACTTCCCCACAGGGGGCTCTGGCTACACCTTC.